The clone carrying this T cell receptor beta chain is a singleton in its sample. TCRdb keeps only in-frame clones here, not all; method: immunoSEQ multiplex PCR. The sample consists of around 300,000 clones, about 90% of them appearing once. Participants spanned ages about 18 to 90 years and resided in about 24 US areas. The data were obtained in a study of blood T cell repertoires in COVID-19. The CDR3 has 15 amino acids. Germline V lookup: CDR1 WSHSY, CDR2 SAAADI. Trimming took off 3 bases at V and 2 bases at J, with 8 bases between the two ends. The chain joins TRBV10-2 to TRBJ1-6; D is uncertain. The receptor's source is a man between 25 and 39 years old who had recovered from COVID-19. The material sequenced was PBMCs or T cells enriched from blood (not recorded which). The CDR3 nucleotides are TGCGCCAGCAGTGAACAGTTGGCCTATAATTCACCCCTCCACTTT. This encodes CASSEQLAYNSPLHF.